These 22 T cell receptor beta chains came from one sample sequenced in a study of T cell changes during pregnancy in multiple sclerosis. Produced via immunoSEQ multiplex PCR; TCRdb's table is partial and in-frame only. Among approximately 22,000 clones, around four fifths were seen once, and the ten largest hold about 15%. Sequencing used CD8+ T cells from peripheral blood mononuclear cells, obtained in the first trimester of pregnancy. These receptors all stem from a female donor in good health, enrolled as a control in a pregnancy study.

The CDR3 nucleotides are TGTGCCAGCAGTTACAGGTCGGCAGGAAGGAAGCAGCCCCAGCATTTT. This encodes CASSYRSAGRKQPQHF. The V and J genes are TRBV6-5 and TRBJ1-5; D gene ambiguous. Trimming pared 2 bases from V and 7 bases from J, leaving 18 bases between. Germline values: CDR1 MNHEY, CDR2 SVGAGI. CDR3 length equals 16 residues.

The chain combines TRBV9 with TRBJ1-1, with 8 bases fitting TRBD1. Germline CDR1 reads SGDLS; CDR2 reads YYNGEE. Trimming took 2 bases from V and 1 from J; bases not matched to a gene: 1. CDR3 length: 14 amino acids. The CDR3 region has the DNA TGTGCCAGCAGCGTTGGGACAGGGAACACTGAAGCTTTCTTT. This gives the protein CASSVGTGNTEAFF.

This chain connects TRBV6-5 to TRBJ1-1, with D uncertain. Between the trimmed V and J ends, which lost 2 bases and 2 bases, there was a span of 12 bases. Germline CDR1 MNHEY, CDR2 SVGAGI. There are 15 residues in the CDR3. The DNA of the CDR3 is TGTGCCAGCAGTTACGGCCCCGGAGTAAACACTGAAGCTTTCTTT. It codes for CASSYGPGVNTEAFF.

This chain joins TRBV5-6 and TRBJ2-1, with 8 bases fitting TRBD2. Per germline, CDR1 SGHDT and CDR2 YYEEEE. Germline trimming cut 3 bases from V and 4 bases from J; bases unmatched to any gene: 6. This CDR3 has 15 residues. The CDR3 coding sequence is TGTGCCAGCAGCTCCGGGACTAGTGGGTACAATGAGCAGTTCTTC. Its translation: CASSSGTSGYNEQFF.

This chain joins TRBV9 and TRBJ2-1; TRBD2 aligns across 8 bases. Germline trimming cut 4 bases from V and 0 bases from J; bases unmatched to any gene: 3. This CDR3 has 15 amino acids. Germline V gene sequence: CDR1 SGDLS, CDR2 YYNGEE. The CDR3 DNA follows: TGTGCCAGCAGCCCCGGGACTAGCTCCTACAATGAGCAGTTCTTC. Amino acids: CASSPGTSSYNEQFF.

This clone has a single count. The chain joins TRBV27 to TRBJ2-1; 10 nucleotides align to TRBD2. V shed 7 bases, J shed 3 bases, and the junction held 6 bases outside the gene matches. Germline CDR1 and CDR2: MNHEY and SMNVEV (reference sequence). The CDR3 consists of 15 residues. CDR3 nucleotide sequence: TGTGCCAGCACCTCGGGACTAGCGAGCTACAATGAGCAGTTCTTC. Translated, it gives CASTSGLASYNEQFF.

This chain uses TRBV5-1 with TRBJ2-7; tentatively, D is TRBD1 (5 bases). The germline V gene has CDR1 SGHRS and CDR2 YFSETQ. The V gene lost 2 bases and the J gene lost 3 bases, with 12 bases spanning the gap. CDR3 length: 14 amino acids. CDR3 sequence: CASSLGATLYEQYF. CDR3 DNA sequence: TGCGCCAGCAGCTTAGGGGCTACCCTCTACGAGCAGTACTTC.

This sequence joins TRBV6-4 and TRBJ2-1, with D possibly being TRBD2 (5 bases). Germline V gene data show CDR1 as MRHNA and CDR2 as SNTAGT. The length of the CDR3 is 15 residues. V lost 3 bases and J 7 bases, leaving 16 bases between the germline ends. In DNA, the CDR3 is TGTGCCAGCAGTGAGGAGGATAGCGTGGGAAATGAGCAGTTCTTC. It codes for CASSEEDSVGNEQFF.

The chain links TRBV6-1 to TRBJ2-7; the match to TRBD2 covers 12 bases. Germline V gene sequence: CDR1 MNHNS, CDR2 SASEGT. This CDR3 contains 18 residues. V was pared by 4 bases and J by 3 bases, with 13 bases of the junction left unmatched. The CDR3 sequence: CASSVPSGRAARNYEQYF. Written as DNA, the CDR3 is TGTGCCAGCAGTGTCCCTAGCGGGAGGGCCGCGAGAAACTACGAGCAGTACTTC.

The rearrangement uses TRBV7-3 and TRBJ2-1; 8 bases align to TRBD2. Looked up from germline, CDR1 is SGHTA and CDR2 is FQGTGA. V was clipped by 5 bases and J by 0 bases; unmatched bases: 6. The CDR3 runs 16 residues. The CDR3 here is CASSVTGTSSYNEQFF. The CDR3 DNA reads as TGTGCCAGCAGCGTTACCGGGACTAGCTCCTACAATGAGCAGTTCTTC.

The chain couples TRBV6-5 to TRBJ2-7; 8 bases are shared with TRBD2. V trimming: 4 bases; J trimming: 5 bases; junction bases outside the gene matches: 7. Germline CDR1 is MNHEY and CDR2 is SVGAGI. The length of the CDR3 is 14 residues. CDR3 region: CASSFAREADEQYF. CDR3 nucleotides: TGTGCCAGCAGTTTTGCGCGGGAGGCTGACGAGCAGTACTTC.

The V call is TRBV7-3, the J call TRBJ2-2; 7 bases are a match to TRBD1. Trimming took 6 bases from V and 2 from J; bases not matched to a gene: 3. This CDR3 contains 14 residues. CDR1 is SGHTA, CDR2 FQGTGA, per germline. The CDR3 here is CASSGDRNTGELFF. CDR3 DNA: TGTGCCAGCAGTGGGGACAGAAACACCGGGGAGCTGTTTTTT.

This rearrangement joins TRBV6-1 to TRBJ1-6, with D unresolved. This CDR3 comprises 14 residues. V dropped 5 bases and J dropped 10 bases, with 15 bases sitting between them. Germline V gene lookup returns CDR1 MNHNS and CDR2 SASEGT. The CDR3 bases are TGTGCCAGCAGTACGGAGGAGGAGTCATCACCCCTCCACTTT. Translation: CASSTEEESSPLHF.

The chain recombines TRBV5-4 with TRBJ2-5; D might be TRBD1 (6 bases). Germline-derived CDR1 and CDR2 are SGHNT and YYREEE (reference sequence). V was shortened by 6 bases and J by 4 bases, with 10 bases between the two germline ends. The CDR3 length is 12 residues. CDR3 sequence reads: CASIGRGETQYF. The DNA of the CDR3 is TGTGCCAGCATTGGCAGGGGAGAGACCCAGTACTTC.

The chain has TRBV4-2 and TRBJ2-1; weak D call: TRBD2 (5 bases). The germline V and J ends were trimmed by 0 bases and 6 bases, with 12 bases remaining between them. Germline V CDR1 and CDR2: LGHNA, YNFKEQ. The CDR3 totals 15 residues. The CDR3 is CASSQESWEFNEQFF. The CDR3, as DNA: TGTGCCAGCAGCCAAGAAAGTTGGGAGTTCAATGAGCAGTTCTTC.

CDR3 sequence: CASSTLVTSVQETQYF. The CDR3 DNA reads TGTGCCAGCAGCACCCTTGTGACTAGCGTTCAAGAGACCCAGTACTTC. V and J are TRBV28 and TRBJ2-5; 8 bases are shared with TRBD2. There are 16 residues in the CDR3. The V segment lost 6 bases and the J segment 2 bases; nucleotides outside the gene matches: 11. Germline V lookup: CDR1 MDHEN, CDR2 SYDVKM. The variable domain in full, with the rest retrieved from reference TRBV28 and TRBJ2-5, is DVKVTQSSRYLVKRTGEKVFLECVQDMDHENMFWYRQDPGLGLRLIYFSYDVKMKEKGDIPEGYSVSREKKERFSLILESASTNQTSMYLCASSTLVTSVQETQYFGPGTRLLVL.

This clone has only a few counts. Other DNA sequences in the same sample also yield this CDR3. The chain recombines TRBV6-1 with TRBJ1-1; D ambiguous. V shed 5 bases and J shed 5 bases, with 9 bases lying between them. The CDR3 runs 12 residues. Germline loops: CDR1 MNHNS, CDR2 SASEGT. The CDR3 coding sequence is TGTGCCAGCAGTACCCGAGGGACTGAAGCTTTCTTT. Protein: CASSTRGTEAFF.

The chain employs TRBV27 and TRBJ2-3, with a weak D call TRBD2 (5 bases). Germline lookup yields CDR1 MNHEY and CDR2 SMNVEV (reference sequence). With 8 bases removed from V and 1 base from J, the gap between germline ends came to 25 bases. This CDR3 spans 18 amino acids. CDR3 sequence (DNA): TGTGCCAGCGGCTTGCGAACTCTAGCCCTAACGGGCACAGATACGCAGTATTTT. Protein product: CASGLRTLALTGTDTQYF.

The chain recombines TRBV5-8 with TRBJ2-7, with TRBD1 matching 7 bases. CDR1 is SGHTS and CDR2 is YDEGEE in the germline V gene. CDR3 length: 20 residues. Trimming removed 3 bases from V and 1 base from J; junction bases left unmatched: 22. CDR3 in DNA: TGTGCCAGCAGCTCCAAACCCCGGGACAGTGATCCCCTAGTGTCCTACGAGCAGTACTTC. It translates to CASSSKPRDSDPLVSYEQYF.

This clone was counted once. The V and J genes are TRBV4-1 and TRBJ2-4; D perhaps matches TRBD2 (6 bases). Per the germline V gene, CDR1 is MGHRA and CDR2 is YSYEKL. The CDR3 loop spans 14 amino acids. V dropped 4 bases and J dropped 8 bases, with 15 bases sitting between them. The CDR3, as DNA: TGCGCCAGCAGCCTGGCCGGGGGAAATTACATTCAGTACTTC. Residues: CASSLAGGNYIQYF.

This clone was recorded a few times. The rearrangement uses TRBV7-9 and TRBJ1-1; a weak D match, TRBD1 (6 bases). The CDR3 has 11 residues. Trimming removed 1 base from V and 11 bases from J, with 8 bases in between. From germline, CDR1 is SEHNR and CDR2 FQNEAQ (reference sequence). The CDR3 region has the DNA TGTGCCAGCAGCTTAGGGACAGATGCTTTCTTT. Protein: CASSLGTDAFF.

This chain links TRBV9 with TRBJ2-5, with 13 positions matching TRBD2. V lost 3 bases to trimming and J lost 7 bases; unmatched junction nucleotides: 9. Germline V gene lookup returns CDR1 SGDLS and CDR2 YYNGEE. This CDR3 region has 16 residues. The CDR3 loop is CASSAGTSGVLGTQYF. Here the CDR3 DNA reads TGTGCCAGCAGCGCAGGGACTAGCGGGGTCTTGGGGACCCAGTACTTC.